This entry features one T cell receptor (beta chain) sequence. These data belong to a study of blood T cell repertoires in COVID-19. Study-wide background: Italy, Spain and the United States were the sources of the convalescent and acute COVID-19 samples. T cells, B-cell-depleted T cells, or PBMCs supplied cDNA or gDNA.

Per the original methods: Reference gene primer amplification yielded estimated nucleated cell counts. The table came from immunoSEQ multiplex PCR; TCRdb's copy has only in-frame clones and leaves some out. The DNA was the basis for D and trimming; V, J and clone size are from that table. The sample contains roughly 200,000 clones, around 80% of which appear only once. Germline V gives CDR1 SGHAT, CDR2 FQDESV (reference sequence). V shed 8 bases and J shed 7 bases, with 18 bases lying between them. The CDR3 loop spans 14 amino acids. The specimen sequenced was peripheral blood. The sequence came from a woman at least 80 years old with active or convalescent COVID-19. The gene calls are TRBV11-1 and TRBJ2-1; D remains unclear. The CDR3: CASGYSPLPNEQFF. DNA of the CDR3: TGTGCCAGCGGATATAGCCCTCTCCCTAATGAGCAGTTCTTC.